The rows below give T cell receptor beta chains drawn from one sample of a study of glioma-infiltrating T cells after dendritic cell vaccination. Here immunoSEQ multiplex PCR was the method, and the copy in TCRdb shows in-frame clones only, minus some. The sample yields approximately 50,000 clones, roughly 90% seen once. The sample here was blood, taken after dendritic cell vaccination. The receptors come from a human donor with glioblastoma. CDR3s include the opening cysteine and the closing phenylalanine or tryptophan. D genes are given only for firm matches. The listing skips clone size in some rows; elsewhere it reads once, few, many or a size class.

>TRBV5-4|TRBJ2-7|-|-
CASSFGRDWEQYF
TGTGCCAGCAGCTTCGGGCGGGATTGGGAGCAGTACTTC
>TRBV6-1|TRBJ2-2|-|-
CASRADRGYTGELFF
TGTGCCAGCAGGGCTGATAGGGGTTACACCGGGGAGCTGTTTTTT
>TRBV4-1|TRBJ2-2|-|-
CASSQDSFTGELFF
TGCGCCAGCAGCCAAGATTCATTCACCGGGGAGCTGTTTTTT
>TRBV9|TRBJ2-5|-|-
CASSVGAGPRETQYF
TGTGCCAGCAGCGTAGGGGCGGGCCCTAGGGAGACCCAGTACTTC
>TRBV28|TRBJ1-4|-|-
CASSLTVSEKLFF
TGTGCCAGCAGTTTGACAGTTAGCGAAAAACTGTTTTTT
>TRBV6-5|TRBJ2-1|TRBD2|-
CASRERLAGVNEQFF
TGTGCCAGCAGGGAACGACTAGCGGGAGTCAATGAGCAGTTCTTC
>TRBV6-5|TRBJ2-5|-|-
CASSYSSARETQYF
TGTGCCAGCAGTTACTCGAGCGCGCGGGAGACCCAGTACTTC
>TRBV6-1|TRBJ2-7|-|-
CASSEQGSAHYEQYF
TGTGCCAGCAGTGAACAGGGGTCGGCTCACTACGAGCAGTACTTC
>TRBV5-1|TRBJ1-3|-|-
CASSLAAGAGNTIYF
TGCGCCAGCAGCTTGGCGGCAGGCGCTGGAAACACCATATATTTT
>TRBV4-1|TRBJ2-1|TRBD2|-
CASSQEWTSGSTYNEQFF
TGCGCCAGCAGCCAAGAGTGGACTAGCGGGTCGACCTACAATGAGCAGTTCTTC
>TRBV19|TRBJ1-3|-|-
CASSIDRSGNTIYF
TGTGCCAGTAGTATAGACAGGTCTGGAAACACCATATATTTT
>TRBV29-1|TRBJ2-7|-|-
CSVQGPTSYEQYF
TGCAGCGTTCAGGGGCCAACCTCCTACGAGCAGTACTTC
>TRBV7-6|TRBJ1-1|-|once
CASSLEGFTNTEAFF
TGTGCCAGCAGCTTAGAGGGGTTTACGAACACTGAAGCTTTCTTT
>TRBV9|TRBJ2-1|TRBD2|-
CASSVGPDGTSSAEQFF
TGTGCCAGCAGCGTAGGCCCCGACGGGACTAGTAGTGCTGAGCAGTTCTTC